The following is a T cell receptor beta chain sequence with its context. This sample was included in a study of OX40 agonist ivuxolimab in advanced cancers. Study as a whole: Two cutaneous melanoma patients and one hepatocellular carcinoma patient, three in all, had partial responses.

V was shortened by 3 bases and J by 3 bases, with 9 bases between the two germline ends. The CDR3 length is 15 residues. Germline CDR1 is LNHDA and CDR2 is SQIVND (reference sequence). The assay was immunoSEQ multiplex PCR, and TCRdb's table has in-frame clones only and misses some. Altogether more than 70,000 clones are present, 86% being singletons, with the ten largest covering approximately 2%. This sequence joins TRBV19 and TRBJ2-6; D might be TRBD1 or TRBD2, each matching 5 bases. Material: CD4+ or CD8+ T cells sorted from blood, obtained in a trial of the OX40 agonist ivuxolimab. The clonotype originates from an adult with an advanced solid tumor such as melanoma, head and neck, liver or kidney cancer. CDR3 bases: TGTGCCAGTAGTATCACAGGAGGTGGGGCCAACGTCCTGACTTTC. Its protein is CASSITGGGANVLTF.